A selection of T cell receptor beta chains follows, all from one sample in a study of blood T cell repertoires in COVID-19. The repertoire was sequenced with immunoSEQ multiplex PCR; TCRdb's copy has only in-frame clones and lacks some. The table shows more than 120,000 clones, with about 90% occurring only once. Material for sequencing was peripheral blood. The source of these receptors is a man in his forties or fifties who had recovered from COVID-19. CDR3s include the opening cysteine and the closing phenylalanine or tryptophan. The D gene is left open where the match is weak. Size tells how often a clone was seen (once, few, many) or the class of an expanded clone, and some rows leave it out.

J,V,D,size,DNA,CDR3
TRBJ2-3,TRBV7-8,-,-,TGTGCCAGCAGCTCGCTAGTACGTAAAAATACGCAGTATTTT,CASSSLVRKNTQYF
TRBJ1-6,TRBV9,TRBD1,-,TGTGCCAGCAGCGCCTACTTGACAGGGGATATAGTTTCACCCCTCCACTTT,CASSAYLTGDIVSPLHF
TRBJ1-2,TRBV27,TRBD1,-,TGTGCCAGCAGTATCGGGACAGGGAACTATGGCTACACCTTC,CASSIGTGNYGYTF
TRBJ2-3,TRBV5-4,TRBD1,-,TGTGCCTACGGACAGGGCACAGATACGCAGTATTTT,CAYGQGTDTQYF
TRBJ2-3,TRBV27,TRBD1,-,TGTGCCAGCAGTCGAACGGGACAGTACACAGATACGCAGTATTTT,CASSRTGQYTDTQYF
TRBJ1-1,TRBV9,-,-,TGTGCCAGCACCTGGGGGGGCGCTTTTAACACTGAAGCTTTCTTT,CASTWGGAFNTEAFF
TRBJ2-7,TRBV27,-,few,TGTGCCAGCAGTTCCCCAACGAAGACAGCGCCCTACGAGCAGTACTTC,CASSSPTKTAPYEQYF
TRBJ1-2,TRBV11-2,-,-,TGTGCCAGCAGCTTAGAGTACAGAAATCACTATGGCTACACCTTC,CASSLEYRNHYGYTF
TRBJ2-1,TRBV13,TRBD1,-,TGTGCCAGCAGCCGGTACAGGGGAAGATACAATGAGCAGTTCTTC,CASSRYRGRYNEQFF
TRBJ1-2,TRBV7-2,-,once,TGTGCCAGCAGCTTAGCGGGGCAGAACTATGGCTACACCTTC,CASSLAGQNYGYTF
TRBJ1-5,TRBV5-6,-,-,TGTGCCAGCAGCTTGGGACAGTATAGCAATCAGCCCCAGCATTTT,CASSLGQYSNQPQHF
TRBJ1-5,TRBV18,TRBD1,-,TGTGCCAGCTCAAGACAGGGCGATCAGCCCCAGCATTTT,CASSRQGDQPQHF
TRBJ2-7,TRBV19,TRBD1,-,TGTGCCAGTAGAAAAGGACAGGATTTGAGGTACGAGCAGTACTTC,CASRKGQDLRYEQYF
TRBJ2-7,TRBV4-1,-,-,TGCGCCAGCAGCCGAGATTTACAGGACGGCGAGCAGTACTTC,CASSRDLQDGEQYF
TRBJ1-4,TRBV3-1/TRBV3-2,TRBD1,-,TGTGCCAGCAGCCAAGCCGGACAGGGGGCAATTAATGAAAAACTGTTTTTT,CASSQAGQGAINEKLFF
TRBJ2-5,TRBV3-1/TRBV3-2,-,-,TGTGCCAGCAGCCAAGATTATGAGACCCAGTACTTC,CASSQDYETQYF
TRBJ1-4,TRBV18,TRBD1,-,TGTGCCAGCTCACCAATTTTAACAGGGGGCGGTAATGAAAAACTGTTTTTT,CASSPILTGGGNEKLFF
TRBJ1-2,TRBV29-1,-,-,TGCAGCGTTGAAGATTCACAGTTTGCGAGTATACGTAACTATGGCTACACCTTC,CSVEDSQFASIRNYGYTF
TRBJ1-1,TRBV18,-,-,TGTGCCAGCTCCGCGACAGGCAACACTGAAGCTTTCTTT,CASSATGNTEAFF
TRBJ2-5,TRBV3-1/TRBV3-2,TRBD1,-,TGTGCCAGCAGCCAAGATCCGGGACAGACGAGTACCCAGTACTTC,CASSQDPGQTSTQYF
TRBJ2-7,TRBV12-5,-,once,TGTGCTAGTGGTTTGGTAGGGGGGGGCTCCTACGAGCAGTACTTC,CASGLVGGGSYEQYF
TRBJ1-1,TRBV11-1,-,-,TGTGCCAGCAGCCCAGGACAGAGGATGAACACTGAAGCTTTCTTT,CASSPGQRMNTEAFF
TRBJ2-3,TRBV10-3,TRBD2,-,TGTGCCATCAGTGAGTCGGGGACTAGTATGGTTAGGGATACGCAGTATTTT,CAISESGTSMVRDTQYF
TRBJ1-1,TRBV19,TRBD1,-,TGTGCCAGTAGTGCTCGAGACAGGGACAACACTGAAGCTTTCTTT,CASSARDRDNTEAFF
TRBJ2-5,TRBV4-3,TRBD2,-,TGCGCCAGCAGCCCTGGGGGGACTAGCGGGGGTGGAGGTTTTCAAGAGACCCAGTACTTC,CASSPGGTSGGGGFQETQYF
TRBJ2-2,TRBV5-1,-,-,TGCGCCAGCAGCTTGGGTTCGCACTCCCGGAACACCGGGGAGCTGTTTTTT,CASSLGSHSRNTGELFF
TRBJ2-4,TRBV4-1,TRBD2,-,TGCGCCAGCAGGCTAGCGGGGGGCGGCAAAAACATTCAGTACTTC,CASRLAGGGKNIQYF
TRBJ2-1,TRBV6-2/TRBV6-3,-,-,TGTGCCAGCAGTTTTTTCGGACTGGACAATGAGCAGTTCTTC,CASSFFGLDNEQFF
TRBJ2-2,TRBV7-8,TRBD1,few,TGTGCCTCCGGGACAGGGCGGAGAACCGGGGAGCTGTTTTTT,CASGTGRRTGELFF
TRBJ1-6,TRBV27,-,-,TGTGCCAGCAGACCTACCACTGTGTCTCCCCTCCACTTT,CASRPTTVSPLHF
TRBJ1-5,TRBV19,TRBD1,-,TGTGCCAGTAATGGCCAGGGGGACTCATATAGCAATCAGCCCCAGCATTTT,CASNGQGDSYSNQPQHF
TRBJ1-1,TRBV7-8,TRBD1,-,TGTGCCAGCAGCTGGGACAGGGGAAACACTGAAGCTTTCTTT,CASSWDRGNTEAFF
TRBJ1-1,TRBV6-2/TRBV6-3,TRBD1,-,TGTGCCAGCAGTGGCCCTGCGGGACAGGAAGCTTTCTTT,CASSGPAGQEAFF
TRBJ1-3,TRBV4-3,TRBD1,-,TGCGCCAGCAGCCAAGGGACAGGGGCTGGAAACACCATATATTTT,CASSQGTGAGNTIYF
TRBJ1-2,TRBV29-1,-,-,TGCAGCGTTGGAGAACCGGGAGACTATGGCTACACCTTC,CSVGEPGDYGYTF
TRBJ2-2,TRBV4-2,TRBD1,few,TGTGCCAGCAGCGGGACAGCGAACACCGGGGAGCTGTTTTTT,CASSGTANTGELFF
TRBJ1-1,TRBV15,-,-,TGTGCCACCAGCAGAGAAGTTTTGGGTCAGGGTCGTCTCGGCACTGAAGCTTTCTTT,CATSREVLGQGRLGTEAFF
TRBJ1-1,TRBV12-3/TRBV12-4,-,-,TGTGCCAGCATTGCGGTGAACACTGAAGCTTTCTTT,CASIAVNTEAFF
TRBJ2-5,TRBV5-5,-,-,TGTGCCAGCACTCACCGAGCGAGCAACTCCCAAGAGACCCAGTACTTC,CASTHRASNSQETQYF